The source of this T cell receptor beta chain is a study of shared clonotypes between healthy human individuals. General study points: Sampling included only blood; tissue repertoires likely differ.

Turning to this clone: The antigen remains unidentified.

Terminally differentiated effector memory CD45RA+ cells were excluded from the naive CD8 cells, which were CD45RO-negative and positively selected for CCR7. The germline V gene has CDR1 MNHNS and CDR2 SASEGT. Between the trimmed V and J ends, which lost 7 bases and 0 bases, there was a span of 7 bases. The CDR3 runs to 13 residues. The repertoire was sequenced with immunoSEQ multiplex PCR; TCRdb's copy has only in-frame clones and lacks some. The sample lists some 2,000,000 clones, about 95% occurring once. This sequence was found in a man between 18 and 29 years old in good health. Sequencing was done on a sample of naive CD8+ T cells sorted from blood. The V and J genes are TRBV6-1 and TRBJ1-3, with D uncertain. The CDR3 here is CASTYSSGNTIYF. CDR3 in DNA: TGTGCCAGCACATACAGCTCTGGAAACACCATATATTTT.